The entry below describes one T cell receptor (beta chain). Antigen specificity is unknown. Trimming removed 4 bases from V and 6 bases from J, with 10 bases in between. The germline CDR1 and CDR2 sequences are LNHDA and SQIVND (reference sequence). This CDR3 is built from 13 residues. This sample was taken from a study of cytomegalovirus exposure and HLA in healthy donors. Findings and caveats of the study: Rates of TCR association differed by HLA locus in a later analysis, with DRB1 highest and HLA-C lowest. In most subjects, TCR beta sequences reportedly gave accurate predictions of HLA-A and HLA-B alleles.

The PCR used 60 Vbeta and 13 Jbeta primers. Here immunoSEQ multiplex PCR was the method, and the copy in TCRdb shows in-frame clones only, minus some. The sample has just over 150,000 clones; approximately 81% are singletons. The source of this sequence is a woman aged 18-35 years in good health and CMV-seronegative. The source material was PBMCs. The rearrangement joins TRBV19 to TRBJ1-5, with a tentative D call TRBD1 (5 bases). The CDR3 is CASSREGAQPQHF. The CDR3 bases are TGTGCCAGTAGTAGGGAAGGGGCTCAGCCCCAGCATTTT.